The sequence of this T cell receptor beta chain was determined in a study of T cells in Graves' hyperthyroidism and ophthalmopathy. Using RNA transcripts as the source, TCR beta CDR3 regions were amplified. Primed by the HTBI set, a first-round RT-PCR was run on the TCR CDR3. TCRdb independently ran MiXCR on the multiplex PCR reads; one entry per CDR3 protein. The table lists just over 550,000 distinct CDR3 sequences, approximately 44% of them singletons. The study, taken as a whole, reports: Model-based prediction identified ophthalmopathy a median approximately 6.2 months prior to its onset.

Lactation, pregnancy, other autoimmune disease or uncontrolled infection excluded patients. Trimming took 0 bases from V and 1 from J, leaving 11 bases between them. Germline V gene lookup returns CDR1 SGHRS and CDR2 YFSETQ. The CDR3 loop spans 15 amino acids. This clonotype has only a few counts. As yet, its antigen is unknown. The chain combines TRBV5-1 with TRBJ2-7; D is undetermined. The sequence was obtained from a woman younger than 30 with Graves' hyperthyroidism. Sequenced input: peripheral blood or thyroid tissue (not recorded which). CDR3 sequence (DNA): TGCGCCAGCAGCTTGGACGGGCTTGGGTCCTACGAGCAGTACTTC. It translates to CASSLDGLGSYEQYF.